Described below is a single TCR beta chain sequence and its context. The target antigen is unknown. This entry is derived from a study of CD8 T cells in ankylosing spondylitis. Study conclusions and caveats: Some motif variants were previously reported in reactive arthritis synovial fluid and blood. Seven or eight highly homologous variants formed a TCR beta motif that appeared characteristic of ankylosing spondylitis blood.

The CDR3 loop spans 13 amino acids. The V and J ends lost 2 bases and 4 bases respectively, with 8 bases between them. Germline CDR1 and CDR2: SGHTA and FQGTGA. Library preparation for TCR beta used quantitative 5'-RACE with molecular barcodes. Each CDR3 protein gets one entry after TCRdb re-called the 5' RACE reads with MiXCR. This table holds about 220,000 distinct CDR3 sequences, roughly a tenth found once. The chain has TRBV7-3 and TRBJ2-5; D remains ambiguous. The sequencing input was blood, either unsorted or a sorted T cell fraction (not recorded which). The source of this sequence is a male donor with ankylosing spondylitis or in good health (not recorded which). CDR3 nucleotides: TGTGCCAGCAGCTTATCTCCGGTAGAGACCCAGTACTTC. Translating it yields CASSLSPVETQYF. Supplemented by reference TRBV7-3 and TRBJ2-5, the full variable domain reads GAGVSQTPSNKVTEKGKYVELRCDPISGHTALYWYRQSLGQGPEFLIYFQGTGAADDSGLPNDRFFAVRPEGSVSTLKIQRTERGDSAVYLCASSLSPVETQYFGPGTRLLVL.